These T cell receptor beta chains were read from a single sample in a study of early stage breast cancer tumors. The protocol was immunoSEQ multiplex PCR, while the TCRdb copy is restricted to in-frame clones and leaves out a portion. The data show fewer than 30,000 clones, roughly three fifths seen once. Sequencing was carried out using breast tumor tissue. These receptors all stem from a person between 45 and 65 years old with breast cancer. Each CDR3 is given with its conserved first and last residue. The D gene is left open where the match is weak. Expanded clones get a size class; other rows say once, few or many, or leave the size out.

size	D	V	J	DNA	CDR3
.	.	TRBV29-1	TRBJ1-1	TGCAGCGTTGAAGACGTGGGAGGGCCCACTGAAGCTTTCTTT	CSVEDVGGPTEAFF
.	TRBD2	TRBV7-2	TRBJ2-2	TGTGCCAGCAGCCCCGGACTAGCGAACGGGGAGCTGTTTTTT	CASSPGLANGELFF
.	.	TRBV2	TRBJ1-2	TGTGCCAGCAGTGAACCGGGGCTTCTGAGGTATGGCTACACCTTC	CASSEPGLLRYGYTF
.	.	TRBV6-6	TRBJ2-1	TGTGCCAGCAGTTACTCCAGGACTCCGCGAAATGAGCAGTTCTTC	CASSYSRTPRNEQFF
few	TRBD2	TRBV10-3	TRBJ2-1	TGTGCCATCAGTGAGGGACTAGCGGAATCAGGGGTCTCCTACAATGAGCAGTTCTTC	CAISEGLAESGVSYNEQFF
.	.	TRBV7-6	TRBJ2-3	TGTGCCAGCAGCTTAAATTCGGGAGATACGCAGTATTTT	CASSLNSGDTQYF
.	.	TRBV5-6	TRBJ2-7	TGTGCCAGCAGCTGGGGGATCACTTACGAGCAGTACTTC	CASSWGITYEQYF
.	.	TRBV19	TRBJ2-7	TGTGCCAGTAGTGCGTGGCCCCTCGGGTCCTACGAGCAGTACTTC	CASSAWPLGSYEQYF
.	.	TRBV6-1	TRBJ2-2	TGTGCCAGCAGGAACAACAGGGATCCCGGGGAGCTGTTTTTT	CASRNNRDPGELFF
few	.	TRBV4-1	TRBJ1-5	TGCGCCAGCAGCCAAACAGGGATGGGTAGCAATCAGCCCCAGCATTTT	CASSQTGMGSNQPQHF
.	TRBD2	TRBV7-2	TRBJ2-3	TGTGCCAGCAGCTTATACGACTTGCCTAGCGGGAGCGGGGATACGCAGTATTTT	CASSLYDLPSGSGDTQYF
.	.	TRBV6-5	TRBJ2-2	TGTGCCAGCAGATCAAACACCGGGGAGCTGTTTTTT	CASRSNTGELFF
.	.	TRBV5-1	TRBJ2-1	TGCGCCAGCAGCTTCCAGCGGGTGGACAATGAGCAGTTCTTC	CASSFQRVDNEQFF
.	TRBD2	TRBV6-1	TRBJ2-1	TGTGCCAGCATAGAAGGTGGCGGGAGTTTGCATGAGCAGTTCTTC	CASIEGGGSLHEQFF
few	.	TRBV4-1	TRBJ1-2	TGCGCCAGCAGCCAAGGTTTGGGCTACACCTTC	CASSQGLGYTF
.	.	TRBV7-2	TRBJ1-4	TGTGCCAGCAGCCCTGAGAGAAGGGGAAATGAAAAACTGTTTTTT	CASSPERRGNEKLFF
.	TRBD2	TRBV29-1	TRBJ2-7	TGCAGCGTGGCTCTAGCGGGAGGAAACTACGAGCAGTACTTC	CSVALAGGNYEQYF
.	TRBD1	TRBV7-9	TRBJ2-7	TGTGCCAGCAGCTTTCCAACAGGGGGCATTTACGAGCAGTACTTC	CASSFPTGGIYEQYF
few	.	TRBV5-6	TRBJ2-2	TGTGCCAGCAGCTTGCCCGGACTGAACACCGGGGAGCTGTTTTTT	CASSLPGLNTGELFF
.	TRBD2	TRBV16	TRBJ2-1	TGTGCCAGCAGCGCAACCCGGGGGGGCAATGAGCAGTTCTTC	CASSATRGGNEQFF
few	TRBD1	TRBV5-8	TRBJ1-5	TGTGCCAGCAGCCTGGGGACAGGGGCCTCTACTAGCAATCAGCCCCAGCATTTT	CASSLGTGASTSNQPQHF
.	.	TRBV5-1	TRBJ2-3	TGCGCCAGCAGCTTGGATGGTCTCACAGATACGCAGTATTTT	CASSLDGLTDTQYF
.	.	TRBV6-5	TRBJ2-7	TGTGCCAGCAGAATCGCCCACGGGGGGCCCGAGCAGTACTTC	CASRIAHGGPEQYF
.	.	TRBV29-1	TRBJ1-2	TGCAGCGTTGATTCGAGTTTGGATCTGTTTAGTTCCAGGGGAAAAGGCTATGGCTACACCTTC	CSVDSSLDLFSSRGKGYGYTF
.	.	TRBV15	TRBJ2-5	TGTGCCACCAGCAGCGGAGACAGGGCGGGGGAGACCCAGTACTTC	CATSSGDRAGETQYF
medium-sized	.	TRBV11-2	TRBJ2-5	TGTGCCAGCAGCTTAGTCTGGGGATGGGAGACCCAGTACTTC	CASSLVWGWETQYF
.	TRBD1	TRBV14	TRBJ2-6	TGTGCCAGCAGCTATTATACAGGGGACCTCTCTGGGGCCAACGTCCTGACTTTC	CASSYYTGDLSGANVLTF
.	.	TRBV5-1	TRBJ2-3	TGCGCCAGCAGCTTGGGACAGCTCACAGATACGCAGTATTTT	CASSLGQLTDTQYF
.	.	TRBV30	TRBJ2-1	TGTGCCTCGGCGACTAGATCCTACAATGAGCAGTTCTTC	CASATRSYNEQFF
.	.	TRBV2	TRBJ2-2	TGTGCCAGCAAAGGTGGGAGTGGGGTTAACACCGGGGAGCTGTTTTTT	CASKGGSGVNTGELFF
.	.	TRBV5-6	TRBJ1-4	TGTGCCAGCAGCTTGTGGGCAGGGAGAGAAAAACTGTTTTTT	CASSLWAGREKLFF
.	.	TRBV19	TRBJ2-7	TGTGCCAGTAGTATAAAGCTGGGGATAGTCGAGCAGTACTTC	CASSIKLGIVEQYF
.	TRBD2	TRBV4-3	TRBJ2-3	TGCGCCAGCAGCCTCTTAGCGGGGAACACAGATACGCAGTATTTT	CASSLLAGNTDTQYF
.	TRBD1	TRBV5-1	TRBJ2-3	TGCGCCAGCAGCTCCAACGACAGGGGGCCAAGCACAGATACGCAGTATTTT	CASSSNDRGPSTDTQYF
.	.	TRBV6-1	TRBJ1-2	TGTGCCAGCGACAGGAGGGGGGAGGGCTATGGCTACACCTTC	CASDRRGEGYGYTF
medium-sized	TRBD2	TRBV27	TRBJ2-5	TGTGCCAGCAGTCGACTAGCGGGAGAGCAAGAGACCCAGTACTTC	CASSRLAGEQETQYF
.	.	TRBV19	TRBJ1-1	TGTGCCAGTAGTAGCCGTCTTGGGGCTTCAGGTGAAGCTTTCTTT	CASSSRLGASGEAFF
.	.	TRBV7-2	TRBJ2-1	TGTGCCAGCAGCCACAGGGGGAGGGCGGGCGATGAGCAGTTCTTC	CASSHRGRAGDEQFF
.	TRBD2	TRBV9	TRBJ2-1	TGTGCCAGCAGCGTTTTAGGACTAGCGGGACGCACCCCTTACAATGAGCAGTTCTTC	CASSVLGLAGRTPYNEQFF
few	.	TRBV10-3	TRBJ1-2	TGTGCCATCAGTGAGTCAACATCACGGAGCTATGGCTACACCTTC	CAISESTSRSYGYTF
.	.	TRBV6-6	TRBJ2-5	TGTGCCAGCAGTCCCCCCGGGAGTGTAGAGACCCAGTACTTC	CASSPPGSVETQYF
.	TRBD2	TRBV7-9	TRBJ2-2	TGTGCCAGCAGCTGGTCTAGCGGGAGGGCCGCGGCCGGGGAGCTGTTTTTT	CASSWSSGRAAAGELFF
.	.	TRBV30	TRBJ2-7	TGTGCCTGGAGTGTCTCGTGGGGATACGAGCAGTACTTC	CAWSVSWGYEQYF
.	TRBD2	TRBV6-6	TRBJ2-7	TGTGCCAGCAGTTGGACTAGCGGCCCTACCTACGAGCAGTACTTC	CASSWTSGPTYEQYF
once	.	TRBV5-1	TRBJ2-1	TGCGCCAGCAGCTTGCAATTCCCTATCCACAATGAGCAGTTCTTC	CASSLQFPIHNEQFF
once	TRBD1	TRBV19	TRBJ1-2	TGTGCCAGTAGTATAACAAGACAGGGGAGCTATGGCTACACCTTC	CASSITRQGSYGYTF
.	.	TRBV21-1	TRBJ2-7	TGTGCCAGCAGCAGCATGTCAGGGAACTCCTACGAGCAGTACTTC	CASSSMSGNSYEQYF